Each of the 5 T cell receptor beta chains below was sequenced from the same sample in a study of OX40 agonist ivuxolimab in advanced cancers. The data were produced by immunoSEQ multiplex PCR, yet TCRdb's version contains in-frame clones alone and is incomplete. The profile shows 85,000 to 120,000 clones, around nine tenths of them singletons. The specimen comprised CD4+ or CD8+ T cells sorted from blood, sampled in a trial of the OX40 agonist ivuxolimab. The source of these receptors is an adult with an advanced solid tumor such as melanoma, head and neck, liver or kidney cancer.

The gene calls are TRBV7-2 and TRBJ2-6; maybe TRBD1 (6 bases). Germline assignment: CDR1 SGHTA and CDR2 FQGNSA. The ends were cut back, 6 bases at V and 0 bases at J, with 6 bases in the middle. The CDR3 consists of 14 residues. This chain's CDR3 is CASRDSSGANVLTF. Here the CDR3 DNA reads TGTGCCAGCAGGGACAGCTCTGGGGCCAACGTCCTGACTTTC. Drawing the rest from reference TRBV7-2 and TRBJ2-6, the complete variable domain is GAGVSQSPSNKVTEKGKDVELRCDPISGHTALYWYRQSLGQGLEFLIYFQGNSAPDKSGLPSDRFSAERTGGSVSTLTIQRTQQEDSAVYLCASRDSSGANVLTFGAGSRLTVL.

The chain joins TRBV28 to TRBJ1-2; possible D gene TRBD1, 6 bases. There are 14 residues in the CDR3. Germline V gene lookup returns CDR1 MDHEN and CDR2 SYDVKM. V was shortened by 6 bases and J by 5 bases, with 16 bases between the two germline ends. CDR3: CASRSEGGVYGYTF. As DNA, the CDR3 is TGTGCCAGCAGATCCGAAGGGGGGGTGTATGGCTACACCTTC.

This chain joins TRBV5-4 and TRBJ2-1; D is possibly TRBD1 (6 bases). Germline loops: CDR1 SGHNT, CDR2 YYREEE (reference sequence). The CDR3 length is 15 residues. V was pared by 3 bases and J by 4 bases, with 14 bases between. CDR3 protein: CASSSDRKVYNEQFF. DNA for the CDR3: TGTGCCAGCAGCTCCGACAGGAAGGTATACAATGAGCAGTTCTTC.

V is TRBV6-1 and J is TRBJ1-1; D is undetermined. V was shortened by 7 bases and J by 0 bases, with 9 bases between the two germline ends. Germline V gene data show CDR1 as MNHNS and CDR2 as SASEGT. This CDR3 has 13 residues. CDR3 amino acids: CASISSMNTEAFF. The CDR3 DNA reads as TGTGCCAGCATTTCCAGTATGAACACTGAAGCTTTCTTT.

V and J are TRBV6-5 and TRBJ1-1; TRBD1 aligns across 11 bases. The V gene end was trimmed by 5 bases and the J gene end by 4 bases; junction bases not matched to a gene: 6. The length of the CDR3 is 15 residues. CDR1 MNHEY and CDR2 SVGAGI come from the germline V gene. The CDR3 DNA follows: TGTGCCAGCAGTATGGGACAGGGGGGAGGCACTGAAGCTTTCTTT. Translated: CASSMGQGGGTEAFF.